The 32 T cell receptor beta chains below come from one sample, sequenced in a study of pediatric ulcerative colitis. TCRdb's copy holds only in-frame clones and misses some; the assay was immunoSEQ multiplex PCR. The sample has tens of thousands of clones, around 80% seen once. Sequenced input: blood. These receptors were taken from a boy aged 5 to 17 with severe ulcerative colitis.

The rearrangement uses TRBV5-1 and TRBJ2-5; D not certain. Deletions cut 1 base from V and 2 bases from J, with 15 bases between. The CDR3 contains 16 residues. In germline, CDR1 is SGHRS, CDR2 YFSETQ. In DNA form, the CDR3 reads TGCGCCAGCAGCTTGTCGGGCAACTTAATTCAAGAGACCCAGTACTTC. Its translation is CASSLSGNLIQETQYF.

V usage is TRBV6-6 and J usage is TRBJ1-1; TRBD1 might be the D (6 bases). Per the germline V gene, CDR1 is MNHNY and CDR2 is SVGAGI (reference sequence). The CDR3 length is 14 residues. Trimming pared 2 bases from V and 4 bases from J, leaving 11 bases between. The CDR3: CASSYPGVSTEAFF. The CDR3 bases are TGTGCCAGCAGTTACCCAGGGGTTTCCACTGAAGCTTTCTTT.

The chain combines TRBV29-1 with TRBJ2-5; the D is unclear. This CDR3 has 12 amino acids. The germline V gene encodes CDR1 SQVTM and CDR2 ANQGSEA. Between the trimmed V and J ends, which lost 3 bases and 4 bases, there was a span of 9 bases. This CDR3 is CSVDALSETQYF. In nucleotides, the CDR3 is TGCAGCGTTGACGCCCTCTCAGAGACCCAGTACTTC.

The chain recombines TRBV5-6 with TRBJ1-1; TRBD1 aligns across 7 bases. The CDR3 totals 13 residues. The V segment lost 4 bases and the J segment 4 bases; nucleotides outside the gene matches: 4. Germline CDR1 and CDR2: SGHDT and YYEEEE. CDR3 nucleotides: TGTGCCAGCAGCACGGGGACAGTCACTGAAGCTTTCTTT. Amino acid sequence: CASSTGTVTEAFF.

This clone was counted once. The V call is TRBV7-2, the J call TRBJ1-2, with a tentative D call TRBD1 (6 bases). Between the trimmed V and J ends, which lost 5 bases and 0 bases, there was a span of 13 bases. CDR1 and CDR2 (germline): SGHTA, FQGNSA. The length of the CDR3 is 15 residues. DNA for the CDR3: TGTGCCAGCAGCCTCCAGACAGGATCTAACTATGGCTACACCTTC. Residues: CASSLQTGSNYGYTF.

The V and J genes are TRBV7-9 and TRBJ1-1; D is possibly TRBD1 (5 bases). CDR3 size: 14 residues. Per germline, CDR1 SEHNR and CDR2 FQNEAQ (reference sequence). V lost 2 bases, J lost 2 bases, and 9 bases lay in between. The CDR3 nucleotides are TGTGCCAGCAGCTTACAGGGAGGAAACACTGAAGCTTTCTTT. It specifies CASSLQGGNTEAFF.

The V call is TRBV13, the J call TRBJ2-4; TRBD2 agrees at 9 bases. This CDR3 comprises 14 residues. CDR1 is PRHDT, CDR2 FYEKMQ, per germline (reference sequence). With 8 bases clipped from V and 8 bases from J, the junction kept 10 bases outside the gene matches. DNA of the CDR3: TGTGCCAGCGGGGCGGAGCGGGGGGCGGACATTCAGTACTTC. Protein: CASGAERGADIQYF.

The genes are TRBV12-5 and TRBJ1-1; unclear D gene. The CDR3 is 13 residues long. Trimming removed 5 bases at V and 1 base at J, with 8 bases between. Germline V gene lookup returns CDR1 LGHNT and CDR2 FRNRAP. CDR3 bases: TGTGCTAGTGGTATCAATGAGAACACTGAAGCTTTCTTT. Its translation: CASGINENTEAFF.

This clone was counted a few times. The chain links TRBV9 to TRBJ1-3; D remains unclear. Trimming left V 3 bases short and J 0 bases short, with 7 bases between. The CDR3 totals 14 residues. Germline V gives CDR1 SGDLS, CDR2 YYNGEE. The CDR3 region has the DNA TGTGCCAGCAGCGGAACCGCCTCTGGAAACACCATATATTTT. This gives the protein CASSGTASGNTIYF.

The table lists this clone with a few counts. The chain couples TRBV19 to TRBJ1-1; D ambiguous. Deletions cut 3 bases from V and 0 bases from J, with 5 bases between. This CDR3 is built from 13 residues. Germline CDR1 LNHDA, CDR2 SQIVND (reference sequence). DNA for the CDR3: TGTGCCAGTAGTATCGGGATGAACACTGAAGCTTTCTTT. This sequence encodes CASSIGMNTEAFF.

This clone has only one observation. V and J are TRBV7-9 and TRBJ2-3; 7 bases fit TRBD2. The CDR3 has 15 residues. With 6 bases clipped from V and 1 base from J, the junction kept 7 bases outside the gene matches. Germline V gene sequence: CDR1 SEHNR, CDR2 FQNEAQ (reference sequence). CDR3 in amino acids: CASSGTMVGTDTQYF. DNA of the CDR3: TGTGCCAGCAGTGGGACTATGGTAGGCACAGATACGCAGTATTTT.

CDR3 sequence (DNA): TGTGCCAGCAGCCCCGACTCGAGCTCTGGAAACACCATATATTTT. Encoded protein: CASSPDSSSGNTIYF. The chain is built from TRBV7-6 and TRBJ1-3; no firm D call. The CDR3 sequence is 15 residues long. Per germline, CDR1 SGHVS and CDR2 FNYEAQ. Trimming took 5 bases from V and 0 from J, leaving 11 bases between them.

This chain links TRBV2 with TRBJ2-3; no reliable D call. V was shortened by 1 base and J by 4 bases, with 9 bases between the two germline ends. Germline lookup yields CDR1 SNHLY and CDR2 FYNNEI. This CDR3 is built from 14 residues. This CDR3 is CASSEGVAPDTQYF. The CDR3 DNA reads TGTGCCAGCAGTGAAGGGGTGGCCCCAGATACGCAGTATTTT.

V gene TRBV6-6 combines with J gene TRBJ1-5; D perhaps matches TRBD1 (5 bases). The germline CDR1 and CDR2 sequences are MNHNY and SVGAGI (reference sequence). The CDR3 is 16 amino acids. V lost 7 bases to trimming and J lost 1 base, with 17 bases between them. CDR3 residues: CASTSGGFTSNQPQHF. The CDR3 DNA reads as TGTGCCAGCACCTCCGGGGGATTTACAAGCAATCAGCCCCAGCATTTT.

This chain links TRBV15 with TRBJ2-6; D is uncertain. This CDR3 region has 13 residues. The germline CDR1 and CDR2 sequences are LNHNV and YYDKDF (reference sequence). The V end lost 11 bases, the J end lost 3 bases, and 11 bases lay between the germline ends. The CDR3 DNA reads as TGTGCCTTAGGGCTTCATGGGGCCAACGTCCTGACTTTC. Its translation: CALGLHGANVLTF.

J is TRBJ2-3 and V is TRBV30; D call uncertain. This CDR3 is 14 amino acids long. Germline assignment: CDR1 GTSNPN and CDR2 SVGIG (reference sequence). Trimming took 5 bases from V and 2 from J, leaving 14 bases between them. The chain's CDR3 is CAWSPARPTDTQYF. The CDR3 nucleotides read TGTGCCTGGTCCCCTGCTCGGCCCACAGATACGCAGTATTTT.

The rearrangement uses TRBV6-6 and TRBJ1-1; maybe TRBD1 (5 bases). The V gene lost 2 bases and the J gene lost 4 bases, with 14 bases spanning the gap. The CDR3 extends over 15 amino acids. From germline, CDR1 is MNHNY and CDR2 SVGAGI (reference sequence). CDR3 amino acids: CASSYPGHLATEAFF. Written as DNA, the CDR3 is TGTGCCAGCAGTTACCCGGGGCACCTTGCCACTGAAGCTTTCTTT.

The chain links TRBV7-9 to TRBJ1-1; D is possibly TRBD1 (6 bases). The CDR3 totals 15 residues. V lost 5 bases and J 1 base, leaving 14 bases between the germline ends. CDR1 and CDR2 (germline): SEHNR, FQNEAQ (reference sequence). The CDR3 is CASSLPLGANTEAFF. CDR3 coding DNA: TGTGCCAGCAGCCTCCCTCTGGGGGCGAACACTGAAGCTTTCTTT.

The chain combines TRBV6-5 with TRBJ1-1, with 10 bases matching TRBD1. This CDR3 has 15 residues. V gave up 0 bases and J gave up 4 bases; unmatched junction bases: 2. Germline V CDR1 and CDR2: MNHEY, SVGAGI. The CDR3 sequence is CASSYSGTGVTEAFF. In nucleotides, the CDR3 is TGTGCCAGCAGTTACTCGGGGACAGGGGTCACTGAAGCTTTCTTT.

The chain joins TRBV4-1 to TRBJ2-1, with D maybe TRBD2 (6 bases). CDR1 MGHRA and CDR2 YSYEKL come from the germline V gene. The CDR3 loop spans 14 amino acids. Trimming removed 0 bases from V and 7 bases from J, with 10 bases in between. CDR3 coding DNA: TGCGCCAGCAGCCAAGAGACTAGTCGGAATGAGCAGTTCTTC. Its protein product is CASSQETSRNEQFF.

This rearrangement joins TRBV30 to TRBJ1-2; no clear D. Germline V gene lookup returns CDR1 GTSNPN and CDR2 SVGIG (reference sequence). V lost 0 bases to trimming and J lost 0 bases, with 5 bases between them. The CDR3 sequence is 13 residues long. CDR3: CAWSVGTNYGYTF. The CDR3 coding sequence is TGTGCCTGGAGTGTTGGGACTAACTATGGCTACACCTTC.

The chain uses TRBV15 and TRBJ1-5; D gene unclear. V lost 5 bases and J lost 2, with 13 bases in between. The CDR3 has 15 amino acids. Germline CDR1 reads LNHNV; CDR2 reads YYDKDF (reference sequence). The CDR3 nucleotides read TGTGCCACCAGCCAAACCCGAGAAGGCAATCAGCCCCAGCATTTT. Translating it yields CATSQTREGNQPQHF.

V and J are TRBV30 and TRBJ1-4; the D gene is possibly TRBD1 (5 bases). Germline V CDR1 and CDR2: GTSNPN, SVGIG (reference sequence). The CDR3 has 12 residues. V lost 6 bases and J lost 5, with 10 bases in between. The CDR3 here is CACAGGNEKLFF. The CDR3, as DNA: TGTGCCTGCGCGGGGGGAAATGAAAAACTGTTTTTT.

The chain recombines TRBV7-9 with TRBJ2-1; D unresolved. V dropped 9 bases and J dropped 5 bases, with 20 bases sitting between them. Germline V gene lookup returns CDR1 SEHNR and CDR2 FQNEAQ (reference sequence). The CDR3 has 15 amino acids. The CDR3 DNA follows: TGTGCCAGAAGCCCTTCCCCCGGGCCAAACAATGAGCAGTTCTTC. This encodes CARSPSPGPNNEQFF.

This chain links TRBV6-1 with TRBJ1-4; TRBD1 matches 8 bases. The CDR3 runs 14 residues. With V trimmed by 1 base and J by 6 bases, 1 base remained unmatched. Germline V lookup: CDR1 MNHNS, CDR2 SASEGT. CDR3 protein: CASSEGTGYEKLFF. CDR3 coding DNA: TGTGCCAGCAGTGAAGGGACAGGGTATGAAAAACTGTTTTTT.

This chain uses TRBV5-6 with TRBJ1-2; no firm D call. V was cut by 0 bases and J by 0 bases, with 6 bases left in between. The CDR3 is made up of 14 amino acids. Germline lookup yields CDR1 SGHDT and CDR2 YYEEEE. The CDR3 region has the DNA TGTGCCAGCAGCTTGGTTTCTACTAACTATGGCTACACCTTC. Amino acids: CASSLVSTNYGYTF. The whole variable domain, filled in from reference TRBV5-6 and TRBJ1-2, reads DAGVTQSPTHLIKTRGQQVTLRCSPKSGHDTVSWYQQALGQGPQFIFQYYEEEERQRGNFPDRFSGHQFPNYSSELNVNALLLGDSALYLCASSLVSTNYGYTFGSGTRLTVV.

The chain uses TRBV7-2 and TRBJ2-5; tentative D call: TRBD2 (6 bases). This CDR3 is 13 amino acids long. V lost 3 bases and J lost 4, with 9 bases in between. Looked up from germline, CDR1 is SGHTA and CDR2 is FQGNSA. In DNA form, the CDR3 reads TGTGCCAGCAGCTTCGGGGGTCCAGAGACCCAGTACTTC. Translated: CASSFGGPETQYF.

The rearrangement uses TRBV9 and TRBJ1-1; TRBD1 aligns across 7 bases. Losses at the gene ends were 3 bases for V and 3 bases for J; bases not matched to a gene: 5. This CDR3 has 14 amino acids. The germline gives CDR1 SGDLS, CDR2 YYNGEE. CDR3 DNA: TGTGCCAGCAGCGCGGCGGGACAGTACACTGAAGCTTTCTTT. Amino acids: CASSAAGQYTEAFF.

The gene calls are TRBV7-9 and TRBJ1-2, with D possibly being TRBD1 (6 bases). The length of the CDR3 is 14 residues. Trimming left V 6 bases short and J 8 bases short, with 19 bases between. Looked up from germline, CDR1 is SEHNR and CDR2 is FQNEAQ (reference sequence). CDR3 sequence: CASSFNGFGGGYTF. The CDR3 nucleotides are TGTGCCAGCAGTTTTAACGGATTTGGGGGCGGCTACACCTTC.

The rearrangement uses TRBV5-4 and TRBJ2-1; no reliable D call. The CDR3 runs 12 residues. The germline V and J ends were trimmed by 1 base and 7 bases, with 6 bases remaining between them. Germline-derived CDR1 and CDR2 are SGHNT and YYREEE (reference sequence). For the CDR3, the DNA is TGTGCCAGCAGCTTGTTGGGAAATGAGCAGTTCTTC. Encoded protein: CASSLLGNEQFF.

The rearrangement joins TRBV28 to TRBJ2-5; D is uncertain. The germline V gene has CDR1 MDHEN and CDR2 SYDVKM. Between the trimmed V and J ends, which lost 6 bases and 7 bases, there was a span of 12 bases. This CDR3 is built from 12 residues. CDR3 coding DNA: TGTGCCAGCAGCCCCCCGCCGGGGACCCAGTACTTC. Translating it yields CASSPPPGTQYF.

This chain connects TRBV7-2 to TRBJ1-4; 7 positions match TRBD1. Trimming took 5 bases from V and 7 from J; bases not matched to a gene: 7. The germline CDR1 and CDR2 sequences are SGHTA and FQGNSA. This CDR3 comprises 14 residues. The CDR3 here is CASSASGGGEKLFF. Here the CDR3 DNA reads TGTGCCAGCAGCGCCTCAGGGGGGGGTGAAAAACTGTTTTTT.